This T cell receptor (beta chain) originates from a study of cytomegalovirus exposure and HLA in healthy donors. Regarding the study as a whole: Several top significant clusters appeared, in a later analysis, to be linked to common viral pathogens. 87-base-pair reads could not separate some V segments, including TRBV6-2 and TRBV6-3. HLA alleles were associated with 18,000 or so TCR beta sequences in a later analysis at 0.05 false discovery rate. A list of 164 TCR beta chains associated with cytomegalovirus was given.

It was with 60 Vbeta and 13 Jbeta primers that the PCR ran. Data came from immunoSEQ multiplex PCR; TCRdb stores just in-frame clones and leaves some out. Here the sample spans some 60,000 clones, 80% being singletons. With regard to this clone: Antigen unknown.

This CDR3 is 16 amino acids long. J lost 3 bases, V lost 4 bases, and 7 bases had no gene match. Per the germline V gene, CDR1 is GTSNPN and CDR2 is SVGIG (reference sequence). Sequencing was carried out using PBMCs. This receptor was identified in a male donor in good health and CMV-seronegative. The chain recombines TRBV30 with TRBJ2-5; 14 positions match TRBD2. DNA for the CDR3: TGTGCCTGGACTAAATGGACTAGCGGGGGGAAAGAGACCCAGTACTTC. This codes for CAWTKWTSGGKETQYF. The complete variable domain, with remaining parts taken from reference TRBV30 and TRBJ2-5, reads SQTIHQWPATLVQPVGSPLSLECTVEGTSNPNLYWYRQAAGRGLQLLFYSVGIGQISSEVPQNLSASRPQDRQFILSSKKLLLSDSGFYLCAWTKWTSGGKETQYFGPGTRLLVL.